This entry is about one TCR beta chain. Trimming took off 5 bases at V and 6 bases at J, with 26 bases between the two ends. The CDR3 covers 17 residues. CDR1 is DFQATT and CDR2 is SNEGSKA in the germline V gene (reference sequence). The data are from a study of patients and donors after allogeneic stem cell transplantation. One entry per CDR3 protein results from TCRdb running MiXCR on the RT-PCR reads. The sample comprises fewer than 75,000 distinct CDR3 sequences, approximately 26% of which are singletons, and around 27% rests with the top ten. Sequences were obtained from blood, either unsorted or a sorted T cell fraction (not recorded which). The chain recombines TRBV20-1 with TRBJ2-1; D remains ambiguous. The clonotype originates from a human donor who was either an allogeneic HSCT recipient or a stem cell or donor lymphocyte infusion donor (not recorded which). It is not recorded whose cells these are; they may come from a transplant donor. CDR3 nucleotides: TGCAGTGCTCCCCAAGAGACCGGGCCTAGAATCTCCAATGAGCAGTTCTTC. Translated: CSAPQETGPRISNEQFF.